This T cell receptor (beta chain) was sequenced during a study of long-term antiretroviral therapy in people with HIV. Study-level background: The earliest samples came from an era when ART typically awaited falling CD4 counts. Study-level results: Repertoires from HIV showed CDR3 length ranges narrower than those of controls. On ART adherence, viral resistance or therapy changes, no data were available.

Each donor had at least one pre-ART and at least two post-ART PBMC samples. Comments on this clone: The antigen remains unidentified.

The assay, immunoSEQ v3.0, was run at survey level. Clones were read by immunoSEQ multiplex PCR, and TCRdb kept only the in-frame ones, dropping some. The repertoire includes 20,000 to 25,000 clones, 85% to 95% of them detected once, and about 10% sits in the top ten. The CDR3 length is 13 residues. From germline, CDR1 is SGHRS and CDR2 YFSETQ. With 7 bases removed from V and 0 bases from J, the gap between germline ends came to 7 bases. The rearrangement joins TRBV5-1 to TRBJ2-2; D may correspond to TRBD1 or TRBD2 (5 bases each). The receptor's source is a middle-aged woman with HIV. Specimen: unsorted PBMCs, collected 7.6 years after starting antiretroviral therapy. Here the CDR3 DNA reads TGCGCCAGCGGGACCGCGAACACCGGGGAGCTGTTTTTT. As protein: CASGTANTGELFF. Combining the CDR3 with reference TRBV5-1 and TRBJ2-2 gives the whole variable domain KAGVTQTPRYLIKTRGQQVTLSCSPISGHRSVSWYQQTPGQGLQFLFEYFSETQRNKGNFPGRFSGRQFSNSRSEMNVSTLELGDSALYLCASGTANTGELFFGEGSRLTVL.